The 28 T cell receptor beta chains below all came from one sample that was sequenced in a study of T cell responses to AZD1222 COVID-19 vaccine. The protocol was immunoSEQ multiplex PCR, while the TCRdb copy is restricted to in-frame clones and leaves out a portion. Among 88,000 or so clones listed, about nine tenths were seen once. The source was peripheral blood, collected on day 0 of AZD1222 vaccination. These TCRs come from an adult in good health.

CDR3 protein: CASSTGTSGSTDTQYF. The CDR3 coding sequence is TGTGCCAGCAGCACCGGGACTAGCGGGAGCACAGATACGCAGTATTTT. The chain combines TRBV5-8 with TRBJ2-3, with 12 bases matching TRBD2. Looked up from germline, CDR1 is SGHTS and CDR2 is YDEGEE. The CDR3 has 16 residues. V shed 4 bases and J 0 bases; nucleotides not matched to a gene: 3.

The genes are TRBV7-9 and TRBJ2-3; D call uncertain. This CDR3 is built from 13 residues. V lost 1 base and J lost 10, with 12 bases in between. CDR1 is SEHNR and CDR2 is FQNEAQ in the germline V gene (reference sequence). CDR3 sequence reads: CASSLEGPPSQYF. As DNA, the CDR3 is TGTGCCAGCAGCTTAGAAGGGCCTCCGTCGCAGTATTTT.

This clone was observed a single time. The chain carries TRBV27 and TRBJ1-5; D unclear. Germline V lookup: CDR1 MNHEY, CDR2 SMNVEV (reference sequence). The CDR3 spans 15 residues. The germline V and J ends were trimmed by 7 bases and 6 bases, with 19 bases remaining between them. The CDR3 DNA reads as TGTGCCAGCAAAACCGCCGCGGAGCGTGGTCAGCCCCAGCATTTT. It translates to CASKTAAERGQPQHF.

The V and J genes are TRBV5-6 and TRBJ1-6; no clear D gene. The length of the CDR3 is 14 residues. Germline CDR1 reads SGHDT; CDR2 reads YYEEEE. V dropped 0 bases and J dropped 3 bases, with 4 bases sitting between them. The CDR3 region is CASSLVGYNSPLHF. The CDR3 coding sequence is TGTGCCAGCAGCTTGGTAGGCTATAATTCACCCCTCCACTTT.

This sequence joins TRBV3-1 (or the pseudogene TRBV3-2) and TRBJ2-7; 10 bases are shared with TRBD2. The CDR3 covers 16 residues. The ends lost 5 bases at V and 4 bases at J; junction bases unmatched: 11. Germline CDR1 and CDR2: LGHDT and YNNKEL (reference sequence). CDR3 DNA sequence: TGTGCCAGCAGCGACTTCCCGGGACTAGCGATGTACGAGCAGTACTTC. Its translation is CASSDFPGLAMYEQYF.

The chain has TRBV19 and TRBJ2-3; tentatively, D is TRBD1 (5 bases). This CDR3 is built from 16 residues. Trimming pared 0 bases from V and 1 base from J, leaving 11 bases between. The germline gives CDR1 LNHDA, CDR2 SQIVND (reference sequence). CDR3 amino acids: CASSIDLETGTDTQYF. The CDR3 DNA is TGTGCCAGTAGTATAGATCTTGAGACAGGCACAGATACGCAGTATTTT.

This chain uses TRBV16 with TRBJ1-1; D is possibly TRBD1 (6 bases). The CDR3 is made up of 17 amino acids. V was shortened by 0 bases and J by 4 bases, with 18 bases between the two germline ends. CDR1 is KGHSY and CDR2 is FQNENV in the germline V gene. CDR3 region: CASSQSVFWGASTEAFF. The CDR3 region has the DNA TGTGCCAGCAGCCAATCCGTATTTTGGGGGGCGAGCACTGAAGCTTTCTTT.

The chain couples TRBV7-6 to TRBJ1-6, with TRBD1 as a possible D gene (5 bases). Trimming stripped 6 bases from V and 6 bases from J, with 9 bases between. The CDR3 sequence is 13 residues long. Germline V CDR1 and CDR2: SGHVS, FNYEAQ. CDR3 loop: CASRLRGNSPLHF. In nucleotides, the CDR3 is TGTGCCAGCAGACTGAGGGGTAATTCACCCCTCCACTTT. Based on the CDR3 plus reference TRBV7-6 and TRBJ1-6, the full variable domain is GAGVSQSPRYKVTKRGQDVALRCDPISGHVSLYWYRQALGQGPEFLTYFNYEAQQDKSGLPNDRFSAERPEGSISTLTIQRTEQRDSAMYRCASRLRGNSPLHFGNGTRLTVT.

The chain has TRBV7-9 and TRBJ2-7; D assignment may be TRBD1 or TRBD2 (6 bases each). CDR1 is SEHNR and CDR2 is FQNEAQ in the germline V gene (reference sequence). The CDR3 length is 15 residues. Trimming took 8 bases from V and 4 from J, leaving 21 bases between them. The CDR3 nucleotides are TGTGCCAGCCTCCCCTCCGGGGGCATAACTTACGAGCAGTACTTC. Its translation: CASLPSGGITYEQYF. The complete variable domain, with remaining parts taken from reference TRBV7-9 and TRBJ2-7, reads DTGVSQNPRHKITKRGQNVTFRCDPISEHNRLYWYRQTLGQGPEFLTYFQNEAQLEKSRLLSDRFSAERPKGSFSTLEIQRTEQGDSAMYLCASLPSGGITYEQYFGPGTRLTVT.

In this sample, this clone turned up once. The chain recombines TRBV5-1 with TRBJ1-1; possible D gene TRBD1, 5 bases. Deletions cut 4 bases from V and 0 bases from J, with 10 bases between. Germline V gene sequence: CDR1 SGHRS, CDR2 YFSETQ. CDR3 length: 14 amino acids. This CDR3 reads CASSAGTVNTEAFF. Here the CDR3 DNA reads TGCGCCAGCAGCGCCGGGACGGTGAACACTGAAGCTTTCTTT.

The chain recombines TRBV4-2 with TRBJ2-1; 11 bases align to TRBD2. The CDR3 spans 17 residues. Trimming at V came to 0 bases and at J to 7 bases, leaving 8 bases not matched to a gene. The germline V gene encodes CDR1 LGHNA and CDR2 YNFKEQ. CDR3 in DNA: TGTGCCAGCAGCCAAGATCCCGGGACTAGCGGACTAAATGAGCAGTTCTTC. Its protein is CASSQDPGTSGLNEQFF.

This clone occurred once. The DNA of the CDR3 is TGTGCCAGCAGTACCAGACAGGGGAACACTGAAGCTTTCTTT. It specifies CASSTRQGNTEAFF. The V and J genes are TRBV6-5 and TRBJ1-1; 7 nucleotides align to TRBD1. In germline, CDR1 is MNHEY, CDR2 SVGAGI. The length of the CDR3 is 14 residues. The V gene end was trimmed by 5 bases and the J gene end by 1 base; junction bases not matched to a gene: 4.

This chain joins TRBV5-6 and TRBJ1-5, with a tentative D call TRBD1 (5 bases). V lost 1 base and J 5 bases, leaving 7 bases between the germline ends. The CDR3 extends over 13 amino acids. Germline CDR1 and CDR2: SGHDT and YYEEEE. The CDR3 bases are TGTGCCAGCAGCTTGCAGGGATATCAGCCCCAGCATTTT. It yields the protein CASSLQGYQPQHF.

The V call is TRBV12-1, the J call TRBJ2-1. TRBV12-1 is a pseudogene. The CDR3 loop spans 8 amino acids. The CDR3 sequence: CAYNEQFF. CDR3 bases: TGTGCCTACAATGAGCAGTTCTTC.

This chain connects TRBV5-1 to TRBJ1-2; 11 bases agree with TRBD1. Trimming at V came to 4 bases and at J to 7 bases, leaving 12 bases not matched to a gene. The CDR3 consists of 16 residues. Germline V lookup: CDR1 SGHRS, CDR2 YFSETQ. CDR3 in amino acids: CASSHPQDRGLTGYTF. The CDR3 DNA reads TGCGCCAGCAGCCACCCCCAGGACAGGGGGCTTACTGGCTACACCTTC.

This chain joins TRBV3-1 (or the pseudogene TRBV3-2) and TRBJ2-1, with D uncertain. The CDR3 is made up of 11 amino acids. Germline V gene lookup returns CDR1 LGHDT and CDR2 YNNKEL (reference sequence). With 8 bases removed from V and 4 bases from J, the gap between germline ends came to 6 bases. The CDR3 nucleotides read TGTGCCAGCTCTACATACAATGAGCAGTTCTTC. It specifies CASSTYNEQFF.

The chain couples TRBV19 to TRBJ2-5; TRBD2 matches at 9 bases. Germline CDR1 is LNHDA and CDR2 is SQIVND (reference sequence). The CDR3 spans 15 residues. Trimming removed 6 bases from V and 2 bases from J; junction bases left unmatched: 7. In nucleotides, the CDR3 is TGTGCCAGTAGAGGGGGGACTAGCCGGCAAGAGACCCAGTACTTC. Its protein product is CASRGGTSRQETQYF.

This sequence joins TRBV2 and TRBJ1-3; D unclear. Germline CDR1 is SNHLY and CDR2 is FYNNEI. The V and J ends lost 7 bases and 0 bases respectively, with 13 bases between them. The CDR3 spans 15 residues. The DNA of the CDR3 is TGTGCCAGCATCGGAGAGTCCGTCTCTGGAAACACCATATATTTT. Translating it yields CASIGESVSGNTIYF.

CDR3 loop: CASTGGSYEQYF. In nucleotides, the CDR3 is TGTGCCAGCACTGGGGGCTCCTACGAGCAGTACTTC. The V and J genes are TRBV6-5 and TRBJ2-7; possibly TRBD1 or TRBD2 for D (5 bases each). V dropped 7 bases and J dropped 0 bases, with 7 bases sitting between them. CDR3 length: 12 residues. Germline V gives CDR1 MNHEY, CDR2 SVGAGI.

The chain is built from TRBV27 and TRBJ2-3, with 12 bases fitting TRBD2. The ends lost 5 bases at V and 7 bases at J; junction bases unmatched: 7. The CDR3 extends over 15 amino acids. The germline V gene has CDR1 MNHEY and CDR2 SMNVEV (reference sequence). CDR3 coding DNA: TGTGCCAGCAGTAGGGGGACTAGCGGGTTCAATACGCAGTATTTT. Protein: CASSRGTSGFNTQYF.

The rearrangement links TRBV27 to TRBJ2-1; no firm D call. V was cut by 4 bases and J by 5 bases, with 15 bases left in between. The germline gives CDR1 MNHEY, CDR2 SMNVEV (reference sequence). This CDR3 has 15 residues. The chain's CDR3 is CASSSKVTGDNEQFF. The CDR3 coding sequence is TGTGCCAGCAGTTCAAAGGTCACTGGGGACAATGAGCAGTTCTTC.

The CDR3 bases are TGTGCCAGTAGGCGAGAACAGGGGTACACTGAAGCTTTCTTT. This translates into CASRREQGYTEAFF. V is TRBV19 and J is TRBJ1-1; 7 positions agree with TRBD1. The CDR3 covers 14 residues. V trimming: 6 bases; J trimming: 3 bases; junction bases outside the gene matches: 7. CDR1 and CDR2 from the germline V gene are LNHDA and SQIVND (reference sequence).

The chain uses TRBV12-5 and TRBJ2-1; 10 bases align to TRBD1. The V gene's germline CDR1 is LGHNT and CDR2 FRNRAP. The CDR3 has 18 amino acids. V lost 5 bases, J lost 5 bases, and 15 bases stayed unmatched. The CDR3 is CASGRILSGTGVDNEQFF. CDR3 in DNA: TGTGCTAGTGGTCGAATTCTCTCCGGGACAGGGGTCGACAATGAGCAGTTCTTC.

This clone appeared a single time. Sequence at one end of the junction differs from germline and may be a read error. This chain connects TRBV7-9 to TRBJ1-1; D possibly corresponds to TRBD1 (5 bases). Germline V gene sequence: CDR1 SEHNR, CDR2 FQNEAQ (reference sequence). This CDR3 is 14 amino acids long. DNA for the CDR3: TGTGCCGGCAGCATACAGGACATGAACACTGAAGCTTTCTTT. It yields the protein CAGSIQDMNTEAFF.

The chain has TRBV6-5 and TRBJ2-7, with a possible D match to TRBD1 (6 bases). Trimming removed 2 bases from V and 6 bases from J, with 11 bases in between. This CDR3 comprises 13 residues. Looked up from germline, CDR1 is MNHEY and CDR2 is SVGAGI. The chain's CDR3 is CASSYRQGSEQYF. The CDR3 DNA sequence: TGTGCCAGCAGTTACCGGCAGGGGTCCGAGCAGTACTTC.

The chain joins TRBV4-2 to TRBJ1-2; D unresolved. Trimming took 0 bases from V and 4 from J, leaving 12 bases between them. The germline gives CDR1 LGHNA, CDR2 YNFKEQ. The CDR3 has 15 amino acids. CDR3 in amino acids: CASSQDRGFAYGYTF. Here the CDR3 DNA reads TGTGCCAGCAGCCAAGATCGAGGTTTTGCCTATGGCTACACCTTC.

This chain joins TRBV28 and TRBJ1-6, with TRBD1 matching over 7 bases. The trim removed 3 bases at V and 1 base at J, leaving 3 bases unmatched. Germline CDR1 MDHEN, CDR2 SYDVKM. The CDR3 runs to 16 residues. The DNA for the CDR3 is TGTGCCAGCAGTTTGCAGGGGGGTTCCTATAATTCACCCCTCCACTTT. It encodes CASSLQGGSYNSPLHF.

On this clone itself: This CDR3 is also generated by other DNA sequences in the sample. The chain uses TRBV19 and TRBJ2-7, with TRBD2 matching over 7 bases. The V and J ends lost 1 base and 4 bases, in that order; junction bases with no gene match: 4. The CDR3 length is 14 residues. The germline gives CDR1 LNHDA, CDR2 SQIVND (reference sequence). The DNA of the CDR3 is TGTGCCAGTAGTATAGGGGGCGGGAGTTACGAGCAGTACTTC. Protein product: CASSIGGGSYEQYF.